Reported below is one T cell receptor beta chain. This sample was included in a study of T cell changes during pregnancy in multiple sclerosis. The germline gives CDR1 SEHNR, CDR2 FQNEAQ (reference sequence). The CDR3 runs 15 residues. Trimming left V 4 bases short and J 4 bases short, with 14 bases between. The data were produced by immunoSEQ multiplex PCR, yet TCRdb's version contains in-frame clones alone and is incomplete. The repertoire holds about 80,000 clones, 92% seen once, with roughly 2.5% in the top ten. Source: peripheral blood, taken before pregnancy. The sequence was collected from a female donor with multiple sclerosis, enrolled in a pregnancy study. The genes are TRBV7-9 and TRBJ1-5, with a weak D call TRBD1 (6 bases). The CDR3 DNA sequence: TGTGCCAGCAGCTCCTCGCAGGGGTGGAATCAGCCCCAGCATTTT. Translating gives CASSSSQGWNQPQHF. The complete variable domain, with remaining parts taken from reference TRBV7-9 and TRBJ1-5, reads DTGVSQNPRHKITKRGQNVTFRCDPISEHNRLYWYRQTLGQGPEFLTYFQNEAQLEKSRLLSDRFSAERPKGSFSTLEIQRTEQGDSAMYLCASSSSQGWNQPQHFGDGTRLSIL.